Detailed here is one T cell receptor (beta chain). Its target is unknown. The sample originates from a study of shared clonotypes between healthy human individuals. Findings and caveats of the study: Larger estimated richness was generally seen in naive subsets than in memory subsets.

Method: immunoSEQ multiplex PCR; TCRdb's copy keeps in-frame clones and lacks some. The sample comprises 850,000 to 1,200,000 clones, around 74% of which are singletons, and 1.4% rests with the top ten. Trimming stripped 8 bases from V and 2 bases from J, with 17 bases between. Germline CDR1 reads MDHEN; CDR2 reads SYDVKM. The CDR3 has 15 residues. This receptor was obtained from a man aged 18 to 30 in good health. The specimen was memory CD4+ T cells sorted from blood. Subset meaning: CD45RA-negative fraction. V and J are TRBV28 and TRBJ2-3; D is uncertain. As DNA, the CDR3 is TGTGCCAGCGACGAGGCAGGCGGACCCACAGATACGCAGTATTTT. It specifies CASDEAGGPTDTQYF. Full variable domain (missing parts from reference TRBV28 and TRBJ2-3): DVKVTQSSRYLVKRTGEKVFLECVQDMDHENMFWYRQDPGLGLRLIYFSYDVKMKEKGDIPEGYSVSREKKERFSLILESASTNQTSMYLCASDEAGGPTDTQYFGPGTRLTVL.